The 3 T cell receptor beta chains below come from one sample, sequenced in a study of CD8 T cells in Susac syndrome. Random hexamers primed reverse transcription of roughly 0.5 to 1 ug RNA. TCRdb re-analysed the immunoSEQ multiplex PCR reads in MiXCR, keeping a single row per CDR3 protein. The sample has around 69,000 distinct CDR3 sequences, over 90% seen once. Sequenced: CD4+ T cells from PBMCs. Receptors were obtained from a human donor with multiple sclerosis.

The rearrangement uses TRBV5-1 and TRBJ1-1, with a weak D call TRBD1 (6 bases). V lost 3 bases and J lost 0, with 9 bases in between. The CDR3 contains 14 residues. The germline CDR1 and CDR2 sequences are SGHRS and YFSETQ. In DNA, the CDR3 is TGCGCCAGCAGCTCCCGGGACATGAACACTGAAGCTTTCTTT. Protein: CASSSRDMNTEAFF. Variable domain in full (rest from reference TRBV5-1 and TRBJ1-1): KAGVTQTPRYLIKTRGQQVTLSCSPISGHRSVSWYQQTPGQGLQFLFEYFSETQRNKGNFPGRFSGRQFSNSRSEMNVSTLELGDSALYLCASSSRDMNTEAFFGQGTRLTVV.

The V call is TRBV6-6, the J call TRBJ1-5; TRBD1 matches at 7 bases. The V gene's germline CDR1 is MNHNY and CDR2 SVGAGI (reference sequence). The CDR3 is 14 amino acids. The J segment lost 3 bases and the V segment lost 5 bases, leaving 4 bases of the junction unmatched. CDR3 sequence (DNA): TGTGCCAGCAGTCGGACAGGTCCCAATCAGCCCCAGCATTTT. Translation gives CASSRTGPNQPQHF.

The chain has TRBV5-4 and TRBJ2-5; 11 bases agree with TRBD2. Germline V gives CDR1 SGHNT, CDR2 YYREEE (reference sequence). The V and J ends lost 2 bases and 2 bases, in that order; junction bases with no gene match: 11. The CDR3 has 18 amino acids. The CDR3, as DNA: TGTGCCAGCAGCTTTGGAACTCTGGGACTAGCGGTTCAAGAGACCCAGTACTTC. Residues: CASSFGTLGLAVQETQYF.